Each of the 18 T cell receptor beta chains below was sequenced from the same sample in a study of blood T cell repertoires in COVID-19. Sequencing used immunoSEQ multiplex PCR; TCRdb keeps in-frame clones, though not all of them. The data contain approximately 180,000 clones, approximately 85% of them singletons. Sequenced sample: peripheral blood. The receptors were gathered from a human donor with active or convalescent COVID-19. The donor label of this sample is uncertain.

V and J are TRBV3-1 (or the pseudogene TRBV3-2) and TRBJ1-4; no firm D call. The CDR3 runs 17 residues. CDR1 LGHDT and CDR2 YNNKEL come from the germline V gene (reference sequence). V was pared by 0 bases and J by 1 base, with 12 bases between. The CDR3, as DNA: TGTGCCAGCAGCCAAGATGGGCTCGTTTTAACTAATGAAAAACTGTTTTTT. Protein sequence: CASSQDGLVLTNEKLFF.

V usage is TRBV9 and J usage is TRBJ2-1; D is undetermined. In germline, CDR1 is SGDLS, CDR2 YYNGEE. This CDR3 region has 15 residues. The V gene lost 2 bases and the J gene lost 2 bases, with 11 bases spanning the gap. The CDR3, as DNA: TGTGCCAGCAGCGTTGAGAGGATCACCTACAATGAGCAGTTCTTC. Translation: CASSVERITYNEQFF.

The gene calls are TRBV11-3 and TRBJ2-2; 7 nucleotides match TRBD1. J gave up 7 bases and V 5 bases, and 7 bases lay outside the gene matches. The CDR3 extends over 14 amino acids. Germline values: CDR1 SGHNT, CDR2 YENEEA. The CDR3 protein is CASSLGTVGGELFF. In nucleotides, the CDR3 is TGTGCCAGCAGCCTCGGGACAGTAGGCGGGGAGCTGTTTTTT.

The V and J genes are TRBV6-5 and TRBJ2-1, with 13 bases identical to TRBD2. The CDR3 length is 15 residues. With 5 bases clipped from V and 8 bases from J, the junction kept 6 bases outside the gene matches. The V gene's germline CDR1 is MNHEY and CDR2 SVGAGI. CDR3 residues: CASSLLAGGQDEQFF. The CDR3 nucleotides read TGTGCCAGCAGTCTACTAGCGGGGGGGCAGGATGAGCAGTTCTTC.

Details on this clone: A read error may produce the germline difference seen at one junction end. The chain recombines TRBV9 with TRBJ2-1, with D possibly matching TRBD1 (5 bases). Looked up from germline, CDR1 is SGDLS and CDR2 is YYNGEE. The CDR3 is 13 amino acids. CDR3 sequence: CASTVGQGHEQFF. CDR3 in DNA: TGTGCCAGCACCGTAGGTCAGGGTCATGAGCAGTTCTTC.

This clone was seen ten or more times. The rearrangement uses TRBV7-3 and TRBJ2-1; a possible D gene is TRBD2 (5 bases). CDR3 length: 15 residues. Trimming removed 6 bases from V and 7 bases from J, with 19 bases in between. Germline-derived CDR1 and CDR2 are SGHTA and FQGTGA. In nucleotides, the CDR3 is TGTGCCAGCAGAACCGAGGGCGCGGCTATGAATGAGCAGTTCTTC. Its protein product is CASRTEGAAMNEQFF.

This clone was counted only a few times. The genes are TRBV5-1 and TRBJ2-7, with 16 bases fitting TRBD2. Germline lookup yields CDR1 SGHRS and CDR2 YFSETQ. V dropped 3 bases and J dropped 1; count of bases not matched to a gene: 4. This CDR3 is built from 17 residues. The CDR3 region is CASSWGLAGGPSYEQYF. CDR3 bases: TGCGCCAGCAGCTGGGGACTAGCGGGAGGGCCTTCCTACGAGCAGTACTTC.

The V and J genes are TRBV14 and TRBJ1-2; 8 bases fit TRBD1. V was pared by 4 bases and J by 6 bases, with 7 bases of the junction left unmatched. Germline V CDR1 and CDR2: SGHDN, FVKESK. The CDR3 runs to 14 residues. This CDR3 is CASSLGQEEDGYTF. CDR3 bases: TGTGCCAGCAGCCTGGGACAGGAAGAGGATGGCTACACCTTC.

V usage is TRBV7-8 and J usage is TRBJ1-1, with D perhaps matching TRBD1 (6 bases). Per germline, CDR1 SGHVS and CDR2 FQNEAQ. The length of the CDR3 is 17 residues. Trimming pared 3 bases from V and 4 bases from J, leaving 21 bases between. The CDR3 is CASSFHYKRGISTEAFF. In nucleotides, the CDR3 is TGTGCCAGCAGCTTCCACTATAAGAGGGGGATAAGCACTGAAGCTTTCTTT.

The CDR3 DNA sequence: TGCGCCAGCAGCTTGGATTCGTCGGGCACCGGGGAGCTGTTTTTT. As protein: CASSLDSSGTGELFF. The rearrangement joins TRBV5-1 to TRBJ2-2; D unclear. V was trimmed by 0 bases and J by 4 bases, leaving 10 bases between them. Germline CDR1 and CDR2: SGHRS and YFSETQ. This CDR3 spans 15 amino acids.

As for this clone: The sample contains more than one DNA sequence encoding this CDR3. The J gene is TRBJ1-4, the V gene TRBV7-8; D might be TRBD1 (5 bases). There are 13 residues in the CDR3. The germline V and J ends were trimmed by 0 bases and 11 bases, with 10 bases remaining between them. Germline assignment: CDR1 SGHVS and CDR2 FQNEAQ. Written as DNA, the CDR3 is TGTGCCAGCAGCTTAGCGCAGGCAGGGAAACTGTTTTTT. Residues: CASSLAQAGKLFF.

This sequence joins TRBV14 and TRBJ2-2; 12 bases align to TRBD2. The CDR3 sequence is 20 residues long. V lost 2 bases, J lost 2 bases, and 12 bases stayed unmatched. CDR1 is SGHDN and CDR2 is FVKESK in the germline V gene. The CDR3 nucleotides are TGTGCCAGCAGCCAAAGACGTCCCTCTAGCGGGAGGGCTAACACCGGGGAGCTGTTTTTT. The encoded protein is CASSQRRPSSGRANTGELFF.

This chain connects TRBV6-2 or TRBV6-3 to TRBJ2-3; a weak D match, TRBD2 (6 bases). The CDR3 has 17 residues. Per germline, CDR1 MNHEY and CDR2 SVGEGT. Trimming stripped 6 bases from V and 7 bases from J, with 26 bases between. The CDR3 DNA reads as TGTGCCAGCAGCTCCTGGCCGGGGAGGACGAGGGAATATACGCAGTATTTT. Protein sequence: CASSSWPGRTREYTQYF.

This chain links TRBV18 with TRBJ1-4, with D possibly matching TRBD1 (5 bases). Trimming left V 0 bases short and J 7 bases short, with 9 bases between. There are 14 residues in the CDR3. CDR1 and CDR2 from the germline V gene are KGHSH and LQKENI. This CDR3 reads CASSPPRTPEKLFF. Written as DNA, the CDR3 is TGTGCCAGCTCACCACCGAGGACACCTGAAAAACTGTTTTTT.

The chain has TRBV5-6 and TRBJ2-5; D gene ambiguous. The length of the CDR3 is 14 residues. With 4 bases removed from V and 2 bases from J, the gap between germline ends came to 12 bases. Germline V gives CDR1 SGHDT, CDR2 YYEEEE. The CDR3 DNA follows: TGTGCCAGCAGCCGCATCGGCGGTCAAGAGACCCAGTACTTC. This translates into CASSRIGGQETQYF.

The chain links TRBV14 to TRBJ1-2, with D unclear. From germline, CDR1 is SGHDN and CDR2 FVKESK. The CDR3 loop spans 13 amino acids. With 5 bases removed from V and 0 bases from J, the gap between germline ends came to 7 bases. CDR3 sequence (DNA): TGTGCCAGCAGCGCACAGCCTAACTATGGCTACACCTTC. This codes for CASSAQPNYGYTF.

The chain employs TRBV2 and TRBJ2-5; D remains ambiguous. Germline CDR1 and CDR2: SNHLY and FYNNEI. Trimming removed 5 bases from V and 1 base from J, with 2 bases in between. The CDR3 totals 11 residues. CDR3 DNA sequence: TGTGCCAGCAGTCTCCAAGAGACCCAGTACTTC. Amino acids: CASSLQETQYF.

The chain uses TRBV6-4 and TRBJ1-2; 7 bases align to TRBD1. J was trimmed by 0 bases and V by 5 bases; bases with no gene match: 3. There are 14 residues in the CDR3. In germline, CDR1 is MRHNA, CDR2 SNTAGT. In DNA, the CDR3 is TGTGCCAGCAGTCCGGGACAGACTAACTATGGCTACACCTTC. Its protein is CASSPGQTNYGYTF.